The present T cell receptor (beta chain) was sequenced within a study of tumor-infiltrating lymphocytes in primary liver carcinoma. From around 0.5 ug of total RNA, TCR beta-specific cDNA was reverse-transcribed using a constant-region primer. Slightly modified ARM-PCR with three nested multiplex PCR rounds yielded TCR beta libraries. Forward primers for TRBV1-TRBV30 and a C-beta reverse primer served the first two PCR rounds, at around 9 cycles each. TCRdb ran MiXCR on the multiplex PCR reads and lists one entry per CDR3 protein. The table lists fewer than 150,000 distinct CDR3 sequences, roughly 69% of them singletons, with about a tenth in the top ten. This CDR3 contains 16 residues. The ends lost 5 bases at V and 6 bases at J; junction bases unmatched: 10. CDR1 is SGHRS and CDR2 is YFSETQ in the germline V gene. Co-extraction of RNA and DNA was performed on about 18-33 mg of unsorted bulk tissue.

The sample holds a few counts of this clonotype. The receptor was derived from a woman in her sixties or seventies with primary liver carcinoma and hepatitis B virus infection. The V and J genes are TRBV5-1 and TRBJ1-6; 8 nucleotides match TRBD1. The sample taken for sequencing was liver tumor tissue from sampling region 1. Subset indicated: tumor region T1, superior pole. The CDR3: CASSQDRGRSNSPLHF. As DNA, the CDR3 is TGCGCCAGCAGTCAAGACAGGGGTAGGAGTAATTCACCCCTCCACTTT.